Listed below are T cell receptor beta chains from one sample, sequenced in a study of early T cells in non-severe SARS-CoV-2 infection. MiXCR was run by TCRdb on the 5' RACE reads, yielding one entry per CDR3 protein. The sample gives about 80,000 distinct CDR3 sequences, roughly 12% of which show up once; around a sixth is in the top ten. Sequenced here: whole blood, sampled at baseline. The source of these receptors is an adult who was a healthcare worker with PCR-confirmed SARS-CoV-2 infection or an uninfected control (not recorded which). The donor label of this sample is uncertain. Both conserved end residues are part of each CDR3. The D gene is left open where the match is weak. Not all rows give a size; the values are once, few, many and, for expanded clones, a class.

>.|TRBV4-2|TRBJ2-1|.
TGTGCCAGCAGCCAAGCCTGGGGGAGGGGGAATCATGAGCAGTTCTTC
CASSQAWGRGNHEQFF
>many|TRBV20-1|TRBJ1-1|TRBD1
TGCAGTGCCCAGGGGGAGGGGGACACTGAAGCTTTCTTT
CSAQGEGDTEAFF
>.|TRBV19|TRBJ1-1|.
TGTGCCAGTACCCCGGGGTGGGGCACTGAAGCTTTCTTT
CASTPGWGTEAFF
>.|TRBV12-5|TRBJ1-2|TRBD1
TGTGCTAGTGGTGCGAGGACAGGATTGAATGGCTACACCTTC
CASGARTGLNGYTF
>.|TRBV3-1|TRBJ1-1|.
TGTGCCAGCAGCCAGGGGATGAACACTGAAGCTTTCTTT
CASSQGMNTEAFF
>few|TRBV5-1|TRBJ2-3|TRBD2
TGCGCCAGCAGCTTGGTGCGGGGGGGCACAGATACGCAGTATTTT
CASSLVRGGTDTQYF
>few|TRBV11-2|TRBJ2-6|.
TGTGCCAGCAGCCATTCGGGGACTGGGGCCAACGTCCTGACTTTC
CASSHSGTGANVLTF
>.|TRBV12-3/TRBV12-4|TRBJ2-5|.
TGTGCCAGCAGCGTCCTGGAAGAGACCCAGTACTTC
CASSVLEETQYF
>many|TRBV10-3|TRBJ1-1|.
TGTGCCATCAGAGAACAGTCGAACACTGAAGCTTTCTTT
CAIREQSNTEAFF
>.|TRBV7-6|TRBJ2-1|.
TGTGCCAGCAGCGTTGTACTACAGTCCTACAATGAGCAGTTCTTC
CASSVVLQSYNEQFF
>few|TRBV19|TRBJ2-7|.
TGTGCCAGTAGTATGGGTGGGCAGGGACCCTACGAGCAGTACTTC
CASSMGGQGPYEQYF
>few|TRBV5-1|TRBJ2-3|.
TGCGCCAGCAGCTTCACGGTGGGACCTATGACGCAGTATTTT
CASSFTVGPMTQYF
>few|TRBV20-1|TRBJ2-1|TRBD2
TGCAGTGCTCCCAAGCCGGCTAGCGGGAGCCATGAGCAGTTCTTC
CSAPKPASGSHEQFF
>few|TRBV9|TRBJ2-3|TRBD2
TGTGCCAGCAGCGCGCCGGGACTAGTAGATACGCAGTATTTT
CASSAPGLVDTQYF
>many|TRBV20-1|TRBJ2-1|.
TGCAGTGCTAGAGGAGGCGGCGGGGCGAATGAGCAGTTCTTC
CSARGGGGANEQFF
>.|TRBV4-2|TRBJ2-3|TRBD1
TGTGCCAGCAGCCTCGATGGGACAGGGGCCACAGATACGCAGTATTTT
CASSLDGTGATDTQYF
>few|TRBV7-2|TRBJ1-1|.
TGTGCCAGCAGCTTAATGACAATCCGGGACACTGAAGCTTTCTTT
CASSLMTIRDTEAFF
>many|TRBV7-2|TRBJ2-1|.
TGTGCCAGCAGCTCGTACATGCTCTGGGGGAATGAGCAGTTCTTC
CASSSYMLWGNEQFF
>many|TRBV6-2/TRBV6-3|TRBJ2-3|TRBD2
TGTGCCAGCAGACCTCCTTTAGCGGGGGGGGTCACAGATACGCAGTATTTT
CASRPPLAGGVTDTQYF
>many|TRBV11-2|TRBJ2-2|TRBD2
TGTGCCAGCAAACTAGCGGGAGTTCCCGGGGAGCTGTTTTTT
CASKLAGVPGELFF
>.|TRBV24-1|TRBJ2-1|TRBD2
TGTGCCACCAGTGAGACTAGCGGGAACAATGAGCAGTTCTTC
CATSETSGNNEQFF
>.|TRBV4-3|TRBJ2-1|.
TGCGCCAGCAGCCGAGAAGTGGACAGACGGGCAGGGCTCCAGAATGAGCAGTTCTTC
CASSREVDRRAGLQNEQFF
>many|TRBV7-2|TRBJ2-1|TRBD2
TGTGCCAGCAGCCCCCCGGGGAGGGCCTTTGGTGAGCAGTTCTTC
CASSPPGRAFGEQFF
>.|TRBV12-3/TRBV12-4|TRBJ2-4|TRBD2
TGTGCCAGCAGTTTCCTGGGAGGGGATGGAGCCAAAAACATTCAGTACTTC
CASSFLGGDGAKNIQYF
>many|TRBV5-4|TRBJ2-5|TRBD2
TGTGCCAGCAGCAGAACGGGACTAGCGGGACAAGAGACCCAGTACTTC
CASSRTGLAGQETQYF
>few|TRBV10-3|TRBJ2-3|.
TGTGCCATCAATCAGGGGCCCCCAGATACGCAGTATTTT
CAINQGPPDTQYF
>.|TRBV4-1|TRBJ2-3|TRBD2
TGCACCAGCAGCCCGTTGGGAGGGGCTCGGAGTACAGATACGCAGTATTTT
CTSSPLGGARSTDTQYF
>many|TRBV10-3|TRBJ2-3|.
TGTGCCACCCAAAAGGGGGAGTTGGTTACAGATACGCAGTATTTT
CATQKGELVTDTQYF
>.|TRBV27|TRBJ2-7|TRBD1
TGTGCCAGCAGACTACACTTACAGGGGGCATACGAGCAGTACTTC
CASRLHLQGAYEQYF